The 15 T cell receptor beta chains listed next were all sequenced from one sample in a study of siplizumab effects on memory and regulatory T cells. TCRdb keeps only in-frame clones here, not all; method: immunoSEQ multiplex PCR. This table holds roughly 100,000 clones, under 95% found once. The specimen sequenced was CD4+ T cells sorted from blood. All receptors derive from a human donor in good health.

The chain links TRBV7-2 to TRBJ2-1; TRBD1 matches at 7 bases. The V and J ends lost 4 bases and 3 bases, in that order; junction bases with no gene match: 3. This CDR3 region has 14 residues. Germline V gene lookup returns CDR1 SGHTA and CDR2 FQGNSA. The CDR3, as DNA: TGTGCCAGCAGCTCCCGACAGGGCTACAATGAGCAGTTCTTC. Residues: CASSSRQGYNEQFF.

This sequence joins TRBV6-5 and TRBJ1-1, with D perhaps matching TRBD1 (5 bases). Germline V CDR1 and CDR2: MNHEY, SVGAGI. The CDR3 loop spans 13 amino acids. The germline V and J ends were trimmed by 6 bases and 5 bases, with 13 bases remaining between them. The CDR3 DNA follows: TGTGCCAGCAGCTGGGACGGGGGGACTGAAGCTTTCTTT. This codes for CASSWDGGTEAFF.

This chain connects TRBV19 to TRBJ1-1, with D possibly TRBD1 on 5 matching bases. The CDR3 consists of 14 residues. The V and J ends lost 7 bases and 5 bases respectively, with 17 bases between them. In germline, CDR1 is LNHDA, CDR2 SQIVND (reference sequence). The DNA of the CDR3 is TGTGCCAGTACGAAGCGGGACTCGGGGACTGAAGCTTTCTTT. Amino acid sequence: CASTKRDSGTEAFF.

The genes are TRBV6-6 and TRBJ1-1; 7 bases map to TRBD1. The CDR3 runs to 14 residues. The V gene's germline CDR1 is MNHNY and CDR2 SVGAGI (reference sequence). The J segment lost 4 bases and the V segment lost 4 bases, leaving 6 bases of the junction unmatched. The CDR3, as DNA: TGTGCCAGCAGTTTAACCGGGACAGTCACTGAAGCTTTCTTT. Translation: CASSLTGTVTEAFF.

This clone was seen once. This rearrangement joins TRBV2 to TRBJ1-2; D might be TRBD1 (6 bases). Germline-derived CDR1 and CDR2 are SNHLY and FYNNEI. The V and J ends lost 6 bases and 2 bases respectively, with 16 bases between them. CDR3 length equals 15 residues. This CDR3 is CASRAHREKNYGYTF. Here the CDR3 DNA reads TGTGCCAGCAGGGCCCACAGGGAAAAAAACTATGGCTACACCTTC. Drawing the rest from reference TRBV2 and TRBJ1-2, the complete variable domain is EPEVTQTPSHQVTQMGQEVILRCVPISNHLYFYWYRQILGQKVEFLVSFYNNEISEKSEIFDDQFSVERPDGSNFTLKIRSTKLEDSAMYFCASRAHREKNYGYTFGSGTRLTVV.

Concerning this clone itself: The sample contains more than one DNA sequence encoding this CDR3. The chain couples TRBV2 to TRBJ1-5; D is perhaps TRBD1 (6 bases). The V and J ends lost 4 bases and 2 bases respectively, with 12 bases between them. The CDR3 covers 15 residues. In germline, CDR1 is SNHLY, CDR2 FYNNEI. The CDR3 DNA sequence: TGTGCCAGCAGTGCACCCAGGGGAGGCAATCAGCCCCAGCATTTT. It codes for CASSAPRGGNQPQHF.

The chain employs TRBV5-1 and TRBJ1-5, with D possibly being TRBD1 (6 bases). The CDR3 runs to 15 residues. The V and J ends lost 0 bases and 2 bases respectively, with 9 bases between them. CDR1 is SGHRS, CDR2 YFSETQ, per germline. DNA of the CDR3: TGCGCCAGCAGCTTGGCCGGGGGCGGCAATCAGCCCCAGCATTTT. Residues: CASSLAGGGNQPQHF.

The chain uses TRBV7-3 and TRBJ1-3; D ambiguous. This CDR3 contains 16 residues. Looked up from germline, CDR1 is SGHTA and CDR2 is FQGTGA. Between the trimmed V and J ends, which lost 4 bases and 7 bases, there was a span of 20 bases. CDR3 loop: CASSSARISGWNTIYF. For the CDR3, the DNA is TGTGCCAGCAGCTCCGCAAGGATTTCTGGATGGAACACCATATATTTT.

The chain links TRBV27 to TRBJ1-2; 7 bases are a match to TRBD1. The germline V gene has CDR1 MNHEY and CDR2 SMNVEV (reference sequence). After removal of 5 bases from V and 0 bases from J, the junction contained 6 bases not matched to a gene. This CDR3 region has 15 residues. CDR3 nucleotide sequence: TGTGCCAGCAGTCAACGGACAGGAGCTAACTATGGCTACACCTTC. Amino acid sequence: CASSQRTGANYGYTF.

The chain uses TRBV6-1 and TRBJ2-3; 7 bases are a match to TRBD2. Germline trimming cut 7 bases from V and 7 bases from J; bases unmatched to any gene: 11. Germline assignment: CDR1 MNHNS and CDR2 SASEGT. The CDR3 extends over 14 amino acids. CDR3 sequence reads: CASNPSSGRHTQYF. The DNA for the CDR3 is TGTGCCAGCAATCCCTCTAGCGGACGGCATACGCAGTATTTT.

The chain employs TRBV19 and TRBJ1-1; maybe TRBD1 (6 bases). V was pared by 6 bases and J by 4 bases, with 15 bases between. This CDR3 contains 14 residues. CDR1 LNHDA and CDR2 SQIVND come from the germline V gene (reference sequence). The DNA for the CDR3 is TGTGCCAGTAGCTTCACAGGGACTTTCACTGAAGCTTTCTTT. Encoded protein: CASSFTGTFTEAFF.

V gene TRBV20-1 combines with J gene TRBJ1-2; D is ambiguous. V was shortened by 4 bases and J by 6 bases, with 0 bases between the two germline ends. The CDR3 totals 8 residues. Germline V lookup: CDR1 DFQATT, CDR2 SNEGSKA (reference sequence). The DNA of the CDR3 is TGCAGTGCTAATGGCTACACCTTC. It translates to CSANGYTF.

The chain recombines TRBV9 with TRBJ2-6; 10 bases are a match to TRBD1. Germline V gives CDR1 SGDLS, CDR2 YYNGEE. Trimming removed 4 bases from V and 2 bases from J; junction bases left unmatched: 9. The CDR3 spans 18 residues. The CDR3 loop reads CASSSEDRGIAGANVLTF. CDR3 DNA: TGTGCCAGCAGCTCCGAGGACAGGGGGATTGCTGGGGCCAACGTCCTGACTTTC. Drawing the rest from reference TRBV9 and TRBJ2-6, the complete variable domain is DSGVTQTPKHLITATGQRVTLRCSPRSGDLSVYWYQQSLDQGLQFLIQYYNGEERAKGNILERFSAQQFPDLHSELNLSSLELGDSALYFCASSSEDRGIAGANVLTFGAGSRLTVL.

The chain is built from TRBV7-9 and TRBJ1-2; no definite D call. The CDR3 consists of 12 residues. Deletions cut 2 bases from V and 3 bases from J, with 4 bases between. Per germline, CDR1 SEHNR and CDR2 FQNEAQ (reference sequence). CDR3 region: CASSLSDYGYTF. DNA for the CDR3: TGTGCCAGCAGCTTATCGGACTATGGCTACACCTTC. The whole variable domain, remainder taken from reference TRBV7-9 and TRBJ1-2, is DTGVSQNPRHKITKRGQNVTFRCDPISEHNRLYWYRQTLGQGPEFLTYFQNEAQLEKSRLLSDRFSAERPKGSFSTLEIQRTEQGDSAMYLCASSLSDYGYTFGSGTRLTVV.

Concerning this clone: This specimen includes other DNA sequences encoding the same CDR3. CDR3 sequence reads: CASSYGPNTEAFF. The CDR3 region has the DNA TGTGCCAGCAGTTACGGGCCCAACACTGAAGCTTTCTTT. This sequence joins TRBV6-5 and TRBJ1-1; D is ambiguous. V lost 2 bases and J lost 2, with 6 bases in between. This CDR3 is 13 amino acids long. Per germline, CDR1 MNHEY and CDR2 SVGAGI.